The clone carrying this TCR beta chain came up once. These data belong to a study of blood T cell repertoires in COVID-19. The CDR3 runs 12 residues. The ends were cut back, 6 bases at V and 0 bases at J, with 6 bases in the middle. Germline V gene data show CDR1 as SNHLY and CDR2 as FYNNEI. Sequencing was performed with immunoSEQ multiplex PCR; in TCRdb, only in-frame clones are kept and a portion is missing. Here the sample spans tens of thousands of clones, around 85% being singletons. The sequence was collected from a human donor in a cohort sampled during active COVID-19. The chain is built from TRBV2 and TRBJ2-7; unclear D gene. The material sequenced was peripheral blood. The CDR3 DNA reads TGTGCCAGCAGCTCGGGCTCCTACGAGCAGTACTTC. This translates into CASSSGSYEQYF.